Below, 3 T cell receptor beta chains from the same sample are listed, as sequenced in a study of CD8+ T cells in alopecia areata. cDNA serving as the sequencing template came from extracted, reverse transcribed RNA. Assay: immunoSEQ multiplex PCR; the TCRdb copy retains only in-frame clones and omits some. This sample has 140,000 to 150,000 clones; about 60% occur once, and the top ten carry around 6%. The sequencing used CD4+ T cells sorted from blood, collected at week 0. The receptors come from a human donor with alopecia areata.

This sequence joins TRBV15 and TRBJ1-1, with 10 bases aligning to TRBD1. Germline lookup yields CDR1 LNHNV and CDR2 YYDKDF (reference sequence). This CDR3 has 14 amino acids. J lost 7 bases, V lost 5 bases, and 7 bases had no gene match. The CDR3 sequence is CATSPDRGPVEAFF. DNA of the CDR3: TGTGCCACCAGCCCAGACAGGGGGCCGGTTGAAGCTTTCTTT.

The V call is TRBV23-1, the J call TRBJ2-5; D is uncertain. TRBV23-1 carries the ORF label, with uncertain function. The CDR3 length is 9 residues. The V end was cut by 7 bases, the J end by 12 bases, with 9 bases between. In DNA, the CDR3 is TGCGCCAGCACTGCAAGGGAGTACTTC. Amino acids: CASTAREYF.

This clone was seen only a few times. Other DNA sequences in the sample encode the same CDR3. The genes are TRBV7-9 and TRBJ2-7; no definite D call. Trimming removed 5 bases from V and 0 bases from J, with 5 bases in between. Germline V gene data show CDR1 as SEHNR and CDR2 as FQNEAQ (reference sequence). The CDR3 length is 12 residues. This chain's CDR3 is CASSPSSYEQYF. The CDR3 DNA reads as TGTGCCAGCAGCCCAAGCTCCTACGAGCAGTACTTC. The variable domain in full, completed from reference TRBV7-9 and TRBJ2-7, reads DTGVSQNPRHKITKRGQNVTFRCDPISEHNRLYWYRQTLGQGPEFLTYFQNEAQLEKSRLLSDRFSAERPKGSFSTLEIQRTEQGDSAMYLCASSPSSYEQYFGPGTRLTVT.